These 7 T cell receptor beta chains share one sample of origin, sequenced in a study of blood T cell repertoires in COVID-19 (dated by TCRdb to 2018 to 2020). Libraries were built with the immunoSEQ multiplex PCR assay. As stored in TCRdb, this immuneACCESS dataset retains in-frame rearrangements with V and J assigned. A fraction of the clones does not appear; measured against another copy, unresolved V genes explain less than half of the discrepancy, and the remainder lacks a known reason. For this sample the table gives about 230,000 clones, of which less than 90% were detected only once. The top ten hold approximately 2.6% of the sample. Sequencing was done on a sample of peripheral blood. Receptors originate from a woman in her 70s with active or convalescent COVID-19.

V and J are TRBV12-3 or TRBV12-4 and TRBJ2-1; D is unclear. Trimming left V 3 bases short and J 5 bases short, with 8 bases between. There are 13 residues in the CDR3. This chain's CDR3 is CASSFYSDNEQFF. In DNA form, the CDR3 reads TGTGCCAGCAGTTTTTACAGTGACAATGAGCAGTTCTTC.

The chain couples TRBV18 to TRBJ1-3, with D perhaps TRBD1 (6 bases). Germline lookup yields CDR1 KGHSH and CDR2 LQKENI. The CDR3 is 16 amino acids. Trimming left V 5 bases short and J 2 bases short, with 16 bases between. The CDR3 spells CASSGLQGPPGNTIYF. The CDR3, as DNA: TGTGCCAGCTCAGGCCTACAGGGTCCTCCTGGAAACACCATATATTTT. Full variable domain (missing parts from reference TRBV18 and TRBJ1-3): NAGVMQNPRHLVRRRGQEARLRCSPMKGHSHVYWYRQLPEEGLKFMVYLQKENIIDESGMPKERFSAEFPKEGPSILRIQQVVRGDSAAYFCASSGLQGPPGNTIYFGEGSWLTVV.

This clone came up a few times. This rearrangement joins TRBV7-2 to TRBJ2-5; 8 bases match TRBD2. CDR3 length equals 15 residues. CDR1 and CDR2 from the germline V gene are SGHTA and FQGNSA. V lost 0 bases to trimming and J lost 9 bases; unmatched junction nucleotides: 9. The DNA for the CDR3 is TGTGCCAGCAGCTTAGCCAATAGCGGGGTAGCCGCCCAGTACTTC. Translation gives CASSLANSGVAAQYF.

V gene TRBV10-3 combines with J gene TRBJ2-1, with D perhaps matching TRBD2 (5 bases). The CDR3 totals 16 residues. CDR1 is ENHRY, CDR2 SYGVKD, per germline. V was pared by 2 bases and J by 10 bases, with 21 bases between. CDR3 loop: CAISELASGPTSEQFF. CDR3 coding DNA: TGTGCCATCAGTGAGCTAGCCTCGGGCCCCACCAGCGAGCAGTTCTTC.

This clone showed up just once. The chain joins TRBV29-1 to TRBJ2-3; 10 nucleotides line up with TRBD1. Germline values: CDR1 SQVTM, CDR2 ANQGSEA. V lost 6 bases, J lost 4 bases, and 4 bases stayed unmatched. This CDR3 is built from 13 residues. This CDR3 reads CSVGDRGSDTQYF. DNA of the CDR3: TGCAGCGTCGGGGACAGGGGCTCAGATACGCAGTATTTT.

The chain is built from TRBV11-3 and TRBJ2-5; the D gene is possibly TRBD1 (5 bases). V was cut by 4 bases and J by 4 bases, with 10 bases left in between. Germline V CDR1 and CDR2: SGHNT, YENEEA. The CDR3 is 13 residues long. The CDR3 nucleotides read TGTGCCAGCAGCTCAGGGTTCCGAGAGACCCAGTACTTC. Translated, it gives CASSSGFRETQYF.

The rearrangement uses TRBV28 and TRBJ2-2; D remains ambiguous. V dropped 3 bases and J dropped 3 bases, with 8 bases sitting between them. The CDR3 runs to 14 residues. The germline gives CDR1 MDHEN, CDR2 SYDVKM. The CDR3 nucleotides read TGTGCCAGCAGTTTGATCGGGTACACCGGGGAGCTGTTTTTT. It translates to CASSLIGYTGELFF. Together with reference TRBV28 and TRBJ2-2, the CDR3 gives the full variable domain: DVKVTQSSRYLVKRTGEKVFLECVQDMDHENMFWYRQDPGLGLRLIYFSYDVKMKEKGDIPEGYSVSREKKERFSLILESASTNQTSMYLCASSLIGYTGELFFGEGSRLTVL.